Below are 28 T cell receptor beta chains sequenced from a single sample in a study of metastatic and nonmetastatic thyroid tumors. TCRdb re-analyzed the PCR reads through MiXCR. The sample has roughly 12,000 clones; more than 20% are singletons. All patients reached thyroid surgery having received no treatment beforehand. Sequences were obtained from adjacent normal tissue. The receptors come from a female donor with papillary thyroid cancer or a benign thyroid nodule (not recorded which). Some clones in this sample may be carry-over from other donors' samples.

Many counts were recorded for this clone. The chain employs TRBV13 and TRBJ2-7, with D tentatively TRBD2 (7 bases). This CDR3 region has 14 residues. Germline V lookup: CDR1 PRHDT, CDR2 FYEKMQ (reference sequence). The V end was cut by 5 bases, the J end by 7 bases, with 18 bases between. The CDR3 loop is CASSPRGGGGEQYF. The CDR3 DNA follows: TGTGCCAGCAGCCCTCGGGGAGGGGGTGGGGAGCAGTACTTC.

V and J are TRBV6-1 and TRBJ1-5, with D tentatively TRBD1 (5 bases). Germline V gene sequence: CDR1 MNHNS, CDR2 SASEGT. The CDR3 sequence is 14 residues long. V lost 6 bases and J lost 7, with 16 bases in between. The CDR3 sequence is CASSPGGRGQPQHF. CDR3 in DNA: TGTGCCAGCAGCCCTGGGGGACGGGGGCAGCCCCAGCATTTT.

This clone was observed a handful of times. The rearrangement joins TRBV28 to TRBJ1-6, with D tentatively TRBD1 (6 bases). CDR1 and CDR2 from the germline V gene are MDHEN and SYDVKM. The ends were cut back, 8 bases at V and 9 bases at J, with 17 bases in the middle. This CDR3 spans 14 amino acids. DNA for the CDR3: TGTGCCAGCCTTTCCGGGGGCGCAAGTTCACCCCTCCACTTT. Its protein is CASLSGGASSPLHF.

CDR3 amino acids: CASSVLCGGFGNEQFF. DNA of the CDR3: TGTGCCAGCAGCGTTCTTTGTGGTGGATTTGGAAATGAGCAGTTCTTC. V is TRBV2 and J is TRBJ2-1; D gene ambiguous. There are 16 residues in the CDR3. Per germline, CDR1 SNHLY and CDR2 FYNNEI. V gave up 6 bases and J gave up 7 bases, with 22 bases separating them.

The chain has TRBV24-1 and TRBJ1-2; weak D call: TRBD1 (5 bases). The germline V gene encodes CDR1 KGHDR and CDR2 SFDVKD. There are 13 residues in the CDR3. CDR3 DNA sequence: TGTGATCGGCCGGGGCGCAACTCCTATGGCTACACCTTC. Protein product: CDRPGRNSYGYTF.

Of note for this clone: At one end the junction does not follow the germline gene, possibly because of a read error. This sequence joins TRBV7-3 and TRBJ2-2, with D possibly being TRBD2 (6 bases). The length of the CDR3 is 15 residues. Germline CDR1 is SGHTA and CDR2 is FQGTGA. In nucleotides, the CDR3 is TGTGCCGGCAGCTCCTCGGTCACCTCGACCGGGGGGCTGTTTTTT. This codes for CAGSSSVTSTGGLFF.

This clone was seen many times. The rearrangement uses TRBV30 and TRBJ1-3, with 8 bases matching TRBD1. Losses at the gene ends were 4 bases for V and 4 bases for J; bases not matched to a gene: 12. There are 16 residues in the CDR3. Germline V lookup: CDR1 GTSNPN, CDR2 SVGIG (reference sequence). The DNA of the CDR3 is TGTGCCTGGACGCTCGGCAGGGGGCAATCCGGAAACACCATATATTTT. It yields the protein CAWTLGRGQSGNTIYF.

This clone rates as medium-sized. The chain is built from TRBV20-1 and TRBJ1-5; 7 nucleotides agree with TRBD1. J was trimmed by 10 bases and V by 4 bases; bases with no gene match: 10. The germline gives CDR1 DFQATT, CDR2 SNEGSKA (reference sequence). This CDR3 region has 13 residues. The CDR3 loop reads CSANSTGPVPQHF. The CDR3 nucleotides read TGCAGTGCTAACTCGACAGGGCCAGTACCCCAGCATTTT.

This clone was seen many times. This chain connects TRBV10-3 to TRBJ2-3, with D maybe TRBD2 (5 bases). The CDR3 has 14 amino acids. The V end lost 0 bases, the J end lost 8 bases, and 12 bases lay between the germline ends. The V gene's germline CDR1 is ENHRY and CDR2 SYGVKD. DNA of the CDR3: TGTGCCATCAGTGAGTCGGGTGGAGGTAGTACGCAGTATTTT. Protein product: CAISESGGGSTQYF.

This clone was recorded many times. This rearrangement joins TRBV20-1 to TRBJ2-7; 14 nucleotides line up with TRBD2. Trimming took 2 bases from V and 6 from J; bases not matched to a gene: 12. CDR1 and CDR2 from the germline V gene are DFQATT and SNEGSKA (reference sequence). The CDR3 loop spans 17 amino acids. The CDR3 loop reads CSARSPTSGGAQGEQYF. In DNA, the CDR3 is TGCAGTGCTAGATCCCCGACTAGCGGGGGGGCACAAGGCGAGCAGTACTTC.

This clone was observed at least ten times. The CDR3 here is CASSPGGVETQYF. The CDR3 DNA reads as TGTGCCAGCAGCCCGGGGGGGGTGGAGACCCAGTACTTC. The V gene is TRBV3-1, the J gene TRBJ2-5; TRBD2 agrees at 8 bases. J gave up 5 bases and V 4 bases, and 3 bases lay outside the gene matches. CDR1 LGHDT and CDR2 YNNKEL come from the germline V gene (reference sequence). The CDR3 runs to 13 residues.

This clone has a handful of counts. V and J are TRBV27 and TRBJ2-5, with 14 bases aligning to TRBD2. The CDR3 extends over 15 amino acids. With V trimmed by 5 bases and J by 4 bases, 3 bases remained unmatched. CDR1 is MNHEY, CDR2 SMNVEV, per germline (reference sequence). CDR3 DNA sequence: TGTGCCAGCAGTCGGGGACTAGCGGGAGTAGAGACCCAGTACTTC. Translation gives CASSRGLAGVETQYF.

Within the sample, this clone is medium-sized. The CDR3 DNA reads TGTGCCAGCAGCTCGGGCCGCGGAGCTTTCTTT. It yields the protein CASSSGRGAFF. V is TRBV11-2 and J is TRBJ1-1; no clear D. Trimming cost V 4 bases and J 10 bases, with 10 bases left between them. Germline V gene lookup returns CDR1 SGHAT and CDR2 FQNNGV. The CDR3 consists of 11 residues.

The chain employs TRBV28 and TRBJ1-1; 7 nucleotides match TRBD1. With V trimmed by 4 bases and J by 2 bases, 13 bases remained unmatched. Germline values: CDR1 MDHEN, CDR2 SYDVKM. The CDR3 totals 17 residues. The CDR3 nucleotides read TGTGCCAGCAGTTCTCCGGTACAGGGGAGACTCAACACTGAAGCTTTCTTT. Translating gives CASSSPVQGRLNTEAFF.

This clone appeared a few times. This sequence joins TRBV11-3 and TRBJ2-7; 10 bases agree with TRBD1. This CDR3 has 13 amino acids. Germline CDR1 reads SGHNT; CDR2 reads YENEEA. Unmatched junction bases numbered 1, after V lost 3 bases and J lost 5 bases. The CDR3: CASSFGQGDEQYF. The DNA of the CDR3 is TGTGCCAGCAGCTTCGGACAGGGGGACGAGCAGTACTTC.

This clone was observed at least ten times. This chain links TRBV7-2 with TRBJ2-5; D may be TRBD1 or TRBD2 (5 bases each). V lost 3 bases and J lost 1, with 9 bases in between. CDR3 size: 14 residues. Germline CDR1 reads SGHTA; CDR2 reads FQGNSA. CDR3 DNA sequence: TGTGCCAGCAGCTTTTGGGGACCCCAAGAGACCCAGTACTTC. Translated: CASSFWGPQETQYF.

This clone came up a few times. V and J are TRBV28 and TRBJ1-1, with 11 nucleotides matching TRBD1. Germline V lookup: CDR1 MDHEN, CDR2 SYDVKM. The CDR3 has 15 residues. Unmatched junction bases numbered 3, after V lost 5 bases and J lost 1 base. DNA for the CDR3: TGTGCCAGCAGTCCGGGACAGGGGGGGAACACTGAAGCTTTCTTT. Amino acid sequence: CASSPGQGGNTEAFF. The complete variable domain, with remaining parts taken from reference TRBV28 and TRBJ1-1, reads DVKVTQSSRYLVKRTGEKVFLECVQDMDHENMFWYRQDPGLGLRLIYFSYDVKMKEKGDIPEGYSVSREKKERFSLILESASTNQTSMYLCASSPGQGGNTEAFFGQGTRLTVV.

This clone was counted between two and nine times. A junction boundary mismatches the germline segment, possibly from a read error. The chain couples TRBV24-1 to TRBJ2-1; the D is unclear. The CDR3 totals 13 residues. Germline V gene sequence: CDR1 KGHDR, CDR2 SFDVKD. CDR3 region: CAASNHWSTEQFF. DNA of the CDR3: TGTGCCGCCAGCAACCATTGGAGCACTGAGCAGTTCTTC.

The table lists this clone with many counts. This chain uses TRBV6-1 with TRBJ2-5; D is unresolved. The CDR3 runs 11 residues. Germline loops: CDR1 MNHNS, CDR2 SASEGT. The V gene lost 10 bases and the J gene lost 2 bases, with 8 bases spanning the gap. The CDR3: CATHGQETQYF. The CDR3, as DNA: TGTGCCACCCACGGACAAGAGACCCAGTACTTC.

This clone was detected a few times. V and J are TRBV6-2 or TRBV6-3 and TRBJ2-5, with D perhaps matching TRBD1 or TRBD2 (5 bases each). The CDR3 loop spans 15 amino acids. CDR1 is MNHEY, CDR2 SVGEGT, per germline. Trimming shortened V by 5 bases and J by 8 bases, and 21 bases separated the two germline ends. The CDR3 reads CASSQAGAEENTQYF. Here the CDR3 DNA reads TGTGCCAGCAGTCAGGCCGGGGCAGAAGAGAACACCCAGTACTTC.

This clone is medium-sized in the sample. This chain joins TRBV6-2 or TRBV6-3 and TRBJ2-1; no clear D gene. The CDR3 length is 12 residues. V lost 7 bases and J lost 7, with 11 bases in between. The germline V gene has CDR1 MNHEY and CDR2 SVGEGT. CDR3 protein: CASTAMGNEQFF. The CDR3, as DNA: TGTGCCAGCACCGCCATGGGGAATGAGCAGTTCTTC.

This clone was observed many times. The gene calls are TRBV7-9 and TRBJ1-4; D perhaps matches TRBD1 (6 bases). Germline V CDR1 and CDR2: SEHNR, FQNEAQ (reference sequence). The CDR3 contains 13 residues. The V gene lost 1 base and the J gene lost 9 bases, with 9 bases spanning the gap. In nucleotides, the CDR3 is TGTGCCAGCAGCTTAGGACAGGATCAAAAACTGTTTTTT. This encodes CASSLGQDQKLFF.

In this sample, this clone turned up a few times. The chain is built from TRBV6-1 and TRBJ2-2; TRBD1 might be the D (6 bases). With 10 bases removed from V and 4 bases from J, the gap between germline ends came to 13 bases. The CDR3 spans 13 residues. The V gene's germline CDR1 is MNHNS and CDR2 SASEGT. The CDR3 loop reads CATQFRGTGELFF. The CDR3 DNA is TGTGCCACCCAGTTCAGGGGCACCGGGGAGCTGTTTTTT.

In its sample, this clone is medium-sized. The chain uses TRBV6-1 and TRBJ1-2, with TRBD1 identical over 9 bases. V trimming: 7 bases; J trimming: 5 bases; junction bases outside the gene matches: 5. This CDR3 has 13 residues. Germline V gene data show CDR1 as MNHNS and CDR2 as SASEGT. The CDR3 protein is CASKNRGLYGYTF. The DNA of the CDR3 is TGTGCCAGCAAAAACAGGGGGCTTTATGGCTACACCTTC.

The table lists this clone with many counts. J is TRBJ2-2 and V is TRBV18, with D possibly matching TRBD1 (5 bases). Germline V gene sequence: CDR1 KGHSH, CDR2 LQKENI. The CDR3 runs 13 residues. V was shortened by 6 bases and J by 3 bases, with 8 bases between the two germline ends. The CDR3 here is CASSQGYTGELFF. The CDR3 bases are TGTGCCAGCTCCCAGGGATACACCGGGGAGCTGTTTTTT.

By proportion, this clone is medium-sized. The chain has TRBV24-1 and TRBJ2-2; D possibly corresponds to TRBD1 (5 bases). This CDR3 is 15 amino acids long. Trimming stripped 3 bases from V and 8 bases from J, with 15 bases between. Germline values: CDR1 KGHDR, CDR2 SFDVKD. The CDR3 nucleotides read TGTGCCACCAGTGATCCTGGACATTCCGCAGGGGAGCTGTTTTTT. Translation gives CATSDPGHSAGELFF.

Concerning this clone: An end of the junction does not agree with germline; a read error may underlie this. The chain uses TRBV2 and TRBJ1-1, with 8 bases identical to TRBD1. Per germline, CDR1 SNHLY and CDR2 FYNNEI. The CDR3 extends over 14 amino acids. The CDR3 here is CANNPAGGGTEAFF. In nucleotides, the CDR3 is TGCGCCAACAACCCCGCAGGGGGCGGCACTGAAGCTTTCTTT.

This chain uses TRBV7-3 with TRBJ2-3; D not certain. The V gene lost 3 bases and the J gene lost 4 bases, with 2 bases spanning the gap. The CDR3 spans 11 residues. In germline, CDR1 is SGHTA, CDR2 FQGTGA. CDR3 in DNA: TGTGCCAGCAGCTTCCCAGATACGCAGTATTTT. Protein: CASSFPDTQYF.